These 19 T cell receptor beta chains were sequenced from one sample in a study of blood T cell repertoires in COVID-19. Here immunoSEQ multiplex PCR was the method, and the copy in TCRdb shows in-frame clones only, minus some. The sample gives 250,000 to 400,000 clones, about 91% of which show up once; 1.5% to 2% is in the top ten. Sequencing was performed on peripheral blood. These receptors were collected from a woman aged 25 to 45 with COVID-19, enrolled during active disease.

The chain recombines TRBV7-9 with TRBJ1-6; D uncertain. CDR3 length: 15 amino acids. The V gene lost 5 bases and the J gene lost 6 bases, with 14 bases spanning the gap. Germline loops: CDR1 SEHNR, CDR2 FQNEAQ (reference sequence). The CDR3, as DNA: TGTGCCAGCAGCCCTGAGGGATTTTCTAATTCACCCCTCCACTTT. Amino acid sequence: CASSPEGFSNSPLHF.

The J gene is TRBJ1-4, the V gene TRBV21-1; the D call TRBD1 from the table was never checked on the DNA. TRBV21-1 is given as a pseudogene. This CDR3 is 15 amino acids long. CDR3 nucleotide sequence: TGTGCCAGCAGCAGACCGGGACAGCAAATTGAAAAACTGTTTTTT. It yields the protein CASSRPGQQIEKLFF.

V gene TRBV18 combines with J gene TRBJ1-2, with 8 bases fitting TRBD1. V lost 3 bases, J lost 4 bases, and 4 bases stayed unmatched. The CDR3 has 14 residues. Germline lookup yields CDR1 KGHSH and CDR2 LQKENI. CDR3 sequence: CASSPGQDFYGYTF. The CDR3 nucleotides read TGTGCCAGCTCACCGGGACAGGACTTCTATGGCTACACCTTC.

The genes are TRBV6-5 and TRBJ1-4, with a possible D match to TRBD1 (6 bases). The V end was cut by 6 bases, the J end by 8 bases, with 16 bases between. The germline V gene has CDR1 MNHEY and CDR2 SVGAGI. This CDR3 has 14 residues. CDR3 sequence: CASRGTSPYEKLFF. DNA of the CDR3: TGTGCCAGCAGGGGGACATCCCCTTACGAAAAACTGTTTTTT.

CDR3 loop: CASRVDRGSNQPQHF. The CDR3 DNA follows: TGTGCCAGCCGGGTGGACAGGGGGAGCAATCAGCCCCAGCATTTT. This chain joins TRBV19 and TRBJ1-5; TRBD1 matches 10 bases. J was trimmed by 1 base and V by 9 bases; bases with no gene match: 6. Per the germline V gene, CDR1 is LNHDA and CDR2 is SQIVND (reference sequence). The CDR3 covers 15 residues. Drawing the rest from reference TRBV19 and TRBJ1-5, the complete variable domain is DGGITQSPKYLFRKEGQNVTLSCEQNLNHDAMYWYRQDPGQGLRLIYYSQIVNDFQKGDIAEGYSVSREKKESFPLTVTSAQKNPTAFYLCASRVDRGSNQPQHFGDGTRLSIL.

This chain connects TRBV7-2 to TRBJ2-5, with D perhaps TRBD2 (7 bases). CDR3 length: 15 amino acids. Trimming removed 5 bases at V and 5 bases at J, with 18 bases between. CDR1 is SGHTA, CDR2 FQGNSA, per germline. The CDR3 here is CASSILRGLGETQYF. As DNA, the CDR3 is TGTGCCAGCAGCATCTTGCGGGGGCTTGGGGAGACCCAGTACTTC.

This chain joins TRBV3-1 (or the pseudogene TRBV3-2) and TRBJ2-3, with no clear D. Germline V gene data show CDR1 as LGHDT and CDR2 as YNNKEL (reference sequence). This CDR3 has 13 residues. Trimming shortened V by 0 bases and J by 14 bases, and 15 bases separated the two germline ends. CDR3 loop: CASSQDLGSIPYF. CDR3 in DNA: TGTGCCAGCAGCCAAGATCTAGGTAGCATCCCGTATTTT.

The chain uses TRBV15 and TRBJ1-2; possibly TRBD1 for D (6 bases). CDR3 length: 14 amino acids. CDR1 and CDR2 (germline): LNHNV, YYDKDF (reference sequence). The V gene lost 3 bases and the J gene lost 8 bases, with 16 bases spanning the gap. The CDR3, as DNA: TGTGCCACCAGCAGTTCAGGGGTCTCGGGCGGCTACACCTTC. This encodes CATSSSGVSGGYTF.

This clone was seen only a few times. The chain has TRBV27 and TRBJ1-2; no firm D call. This CDR3 comprises 13 residues. Germline CDR1 and CDR2: MNHEY and SMNVEV (reference sequence). Trimming removed 1 base at V and 4 bases at J, with 7 bases between. The CDR3: CASSLYPGYGYTF. DNA of the CDR3: TGTGCCAGCAGTTTATACCCCGGCTATGGCTACACCTTC.

The rearrangement links TRBV30 to TRBJ1-6; D gene uncertain. CDR3 length: 16 amino acids. Trimming stripped 0 bases from V and 0 bases from J, with 9 bases between. The V gene's germline CDR1 is GTSNPN and CDR2 SVGIG (reference sequence). Here the CDR3 DNA reads TGTGCCTGGAGTGTGCCACGGAGCTCCTATAATTCACCCCTCCACTTT. This sequence encodes CAWSVPRSSYNSPLHF.

This clone was recorded a few times. V is TRBV12-5 and J is TRBJ1-5; 12 nucleotides align to TRBD1. The trim removed 3 bases at V and 8 bases at J, leaving 17 bases unmatched. The CDR3 is made up of 19 amino acids. From germline, CDR1 is LGHNT and CDR2 FRNRAP. The CDR3, as DNA: TGTGCTAGTGGTTTAAGTTTAGCTCCGGGACAGGGGGCCCCAAAGCCCCAGCATTTT. It specifies CASGLSLAPGQGAPKPQHF.

This chain links TRBV28 with TRBJ1-2, with D possibly TRBD1 on 5 matching bases. The germline V gene has CDR1 MDHEN and CDR2 SYDVKM. The CDR3 consists of 13 residues. Trimming removed 1 base at V and 7 bases at J, with 10 bases between. The CDR3 nucleotides are TGTGCCAGCAGTTTATCGCAGGGCCCTGGCTACACCTTC. Its protein is CASSLSQGPGYTF.

This clone was observed a single time. V and J are TRBV7-9 and TRBJ1-5, with unresolved D. Germline V gene lookup returns CDR1 SEHNR and CDR2 FQNEAQ (reference sequence). V lost 0 bases, J lost 7 bases, and 13 bases lay in between. The CDR3 extends over 15 amino acids. In nucleotides, the CDR3 is TGTGCCAGCAGCTTAGCGAACAGTTCCCTACAGCCCCAGCATTTT. This gives the protein CASSLANSSLQPQHF.

The genes are TRBV5-4 and TRBJ1-2; TRBD1 might be the D (6 bases). Germline CDR1 SGHNT, CDR2 YYREEE (reference sequence). CDR3 length: 14 residues. V lost 4 bases to trimming and J lost 2 bases, with 12 bases between them. CDR3 region: CASSGGGVNYGYTF. The CDR3 bases are TGTGCCAGCAGCGGAGGGGGGGTAAACTATGGCTACACCTTC.

The chain recombines TRBV7-2 with TRBJ2-5; D is possibly TRBD2 (5 bases). Germline assignment: CDR1 SGHTA and CDR2 FQGNSA. The ends were cut back, 4 bases at V and 9 bases at J, with 12 bases in the middle. This CDR3 comprises 12 residues. CDR3 nucleotides: TGTGCCAGCAGCTCTACTCTGCGGGCCCAGTACTTC. Translation: CASSSTLRAQYF.

This clone appeared once. The chain uses TRBV5-4 and TRBJ2-1; D remains unclear. The germline V gene encodes CDR1 SGHNT and CDR2 YYREEE (reference sequence). The CDR3 contains 13 residues. The ends were cut back, 4 bases at V and 7 bases at J, with 12 bases in the middle. CDR3 DNA: TGTGCCAGCAGCCCCCGCTGGGCAAATGAGCAGTTCTTC. Its protein product is CASSPRWANEQFF.

The chain is built from TRBV4-2 and TRBJ2-1; no firm D call. V lost 1 base, J lost 8 bases, and 12 bases lay in between. The germline CDR1 and CDR2 sequences are LGHNA and YNFKEQ. The CDR3 extends over 14 amino acids. Here the CDR3 DNA reads TGTGCCAGCAGCCAAGGACTGCGACTCGATGAGCAGTTCTTC. Translation: CASSQGLRLDEQFF.

The chain is built from TRBV4-1 and TRBJ1-2; the D gene is possibly TRBD1 (5 bases). CDR1 MGHRA and CDR2 YSYEKL come from the germline V gene. Trimming cost V 0 bases and J 0 bases, with 8 bases left between them. The CDR3 spans 15 residues. CDR3 DNA: TGCGCCAGCAGCCAAGATTCAGGGACTAACTATGGCTACACCTTC. It translates to CASSQDSGTNYGYTF.

The chain couples TRBV6-5 to TRBJ2-3, with 7 bases aligning to TRBD2. The CDR3 length is 14 residues. The V gene end was trimmed by 6 bases and the J gene end by 5 bases; junction bases not matched to a gene: 8. CDR1 MNHEY and CDR2 SVGAGI come from the germline V gene. CDR3 DNA: TGTGCCAGCAGGGAGAGCGGGGCGGTAGATACGCAGTATTTT. It codes for CASRESGAVDTQYF.